Shown below are 28 T cell receptor beta chains from a single sample sequenced in a study of T cell changes during pregnancy in multiple sclerosis. The assay was immunoSEQ multiplex PCR, and TCRdb's table has in-frame clones only and misses some. The table records tens of thousands of clones, roughly 87% of them present only once. The starting material was CD4+ T cells from peripheral blood mononuclear cells, obtained in the first trimester of pregnancy. The receptors stem from a female donor with multiple sclerosis, enrolled in a pregnancy study.

V usage is TRBV19 and J usage is TRBJ2-7, with 8 bases identical to TRBD2. Germline CDR1 and CDR2: LNHDA and SQIVND (reference sequence). The CDR3 sequence is 15 residues long. V lost 8 bases to trimming and J lost 4 bases; unmatched junction nucleotides: 13. CDR3 nucleotide sequence: TGTGCCAGTTCGCTCGCGGGGGGTAGATCTTACGAGCAGTACTTC. Translation: CASSLAGGRSYEQYF.

This clone was counted once. The V gene is TRBV6-5, the J gene TRBJ2-1; D might be TRBD1 (5 bases). V lost 7 bases, J lost 10 bases, and 17 bases lay in between. There are 13 residues in the CDR3. Germline lookup yields CDR1 MNHEY and CDR2 SVGAGI. The CDR3 coding sequence is TGTGCCAGCACCCGGCGGTTTGGGGCGGAGCAGTTCTTC. Its protein is CASTRRFGAEQFF.

This clone was recorded a few times. The chain has TRBV5-1 and TRBJ2-5; 12 bases are a match to TRBD2. The CDR3 has 15 residues. After removal of 2 bases from V and 3 bases from J, the junction contained 2 bases not matched to a gene. The germline V gene has CDR1 SGHRS and CDR2 YFSETQ. CDR3 loop: CASSFASGREETQYF. CDR3 DNA: TGCGCCAGCAGCTTCGCTAGCGGGAGGGAAGAGACCCAGTACTTC.

The rearrangement uses TRBV19 and TRBJ1-5; D is perhaps TRBD1 (6 bases). V lost 1 base and J 0 bases, leaving 16 bases between the germline ends. The CDR3 has 18 amino acids. Germline CDR1 is LNHDA and CDR2 is SQIVND (reference sequence). The CDR3 DNA follows: TGTGCCAGTAGTATAGGACGGGTCAGGGGTGATAGCAATCAGCCCCAGCATTTT. Its translation is CASSIGRVRGDSNQPQHF.

This chain uses TRBV14 with TRBJ2-1; 7 bases are shared with TRBD2. CDR3 size: 13 residues. Germline CDR1 and CDR2: SGHDN and FVKESK. Unmatched junction bases numbered 2, after V lost 7 bases and J lost 2 bases. CDR3 amino acids: CASTSGPYNEQFF. The CDR3 DNA follows: TGTGCCAGCACTAGCGGACCCTACAATGAGCAGTTCTTC.

This sequence joins TRBV4-3 and TRBJ1-1, with D possibly TRBD1 on 6 matching bases. CDR3 length: 16 amino acids. Trimming cost V 3 bases and J 2 bases, with 16 bases left between them. From germline, CDR1 is LGHNA and CDR2 YSLEER. CDR3 loop: CASSHGWRTENTEAFF. In nucleotides, the CDR3 is TGCGCCAGCAGCCACGGCTGGAGGACAGAAAACACTGAAGCTTTCTTT.

The chain recombines TRBV5-1 with TRBJ1-1; possibly TRBD1 for D (6 bases). The CDR3 is 16 amino acids. From germline, CDR1 is SGHRS and CDR2 YFSETQ. With 4 bases removed from V and 1 base from J, the gap between germline ends came to 17 bases. CDR3 residues: CASSRLRDNKNTEAFF. Written as DNA, the CDR3 is TGCGCCAGCAGCCGCCTTCGGGACAACAAGAACACTGAAGCTTTCTTT.

There are a few counts of this clone. J is TRBJ2-1 and V is TRBV29-1, with 7 bases identical to TRBD2. The germline V gene has CDR1 SQVTM and CDR2 ANQGSEA. CDR3 size: 11 residues. V lost 7 bases, J lost 10 bases, and 7 bases stayed unmatched. The CDR3, as DNA: TGCAGCGGTGGGGGGGGAGGCGAGCAGTTCTTC. Translated: CSGGGGGEQFF.

CDR3 DNA: TGTGCCAGCAGCTTGTCCCCTACGGGGGGGCGGAGTGAAGCTTTCTTT. The encoded protein is CASSLSPTGGRSEAFF. The gene calls are TRBV5-4 and TRBJ1-1; tentative D call: TRBD1 (6 bases). Trimming took 1 base from V and 7 from J, leaving 20 bases between them. CDR1 SGHNT and CDR2 YYREEE come from the germline V gene (reference sequence). The CDR3 totals 16 residues.

The chain is built from TRBV5-1 and TRBJ2-3; 9 positions match TRBD2. The V and J ends lost 4 bases and 6 bases, in that order; junction bases with no gene match: 6. CDR3 size: 14 residues. Germline assignment: CDR1 SGHRS and CDR2 YFSETQ. CDR3 sequence reads: CASSNSGSGDTQYF. In DNA, the CDR3 is TGCGCCAGCAGCAATAGCGGGAGTGGGGATACGCAGTATTTT.

The rearrangement joins TRBV5-1 to TRBJ2-6, with D maybe TRBD1 (6 bases). CDR1 and CDR2 from the germline V gene are SGHRS and YFSETQ. The ends were cut back, 0 bases at V and 0 bases at J, with 13 bases in the middle. The CDR3 loop spans 18 amino acids. The CDR3 is CASSLVPTGTSGANVLTF. CDR3 DNA: TGCGCCAGCAGCTTGGTTCCCACAGGGACCTCTGGGGCCAACGTCCTGACTTTC.

The CDR3 DNA sequence: TGTGCCAGCAGCTCGGGGAGGGCCCAGGTGGAGCAGTACTTC. Translated: CASSSGRAQVEQYF. V usage is TRBV5-6 and J usage is TRBJ2-7, with 7 nucleotides matching TRBD2. Trimming took 3 bases from V and 7 from J; bases not matched to a gene: 10. This CDR3 spans 14 amino acids. Germline V gives CDR1 SGHDT, CDR2 YYEEEE.

The chain links TRBV7-9 to TRBJ2-5; 8 bases are shared with TRBD1. V was pared by 5 bases and J by 5 bases, with 7 bases of the junction left unmatched. The CDR3 loop spans 14 amino acids. Germline lookup yields CDR1 SEHNR and CDR2 FQNEAQ (reference sequence). The chain's CDR3 is CASSANRGWETQYF. Written as DNA, the CDR3 is TGTGCCAGCAGCGCTAACAGGGGGTGGGAGACCCAGTACTTC.

The gene calls are TRBV10-3 and TRBJ2-7; 8 nucleotides match TRBD1. V lost 8 bases and J lost 7; bases outside the gene matches: 10. Germline V gene data show CDR1 as ENHRY and CDR2 as SYGVKD. The length of the CDR3 is 13 residues. CDR3: CAIGGQGPDEQYF. CDR3 coding DNA: TGTGCCATCGGCGGACAGGGACCGGATGAGCAGTACTTC.

Concerning this clone: The junction does not match germline at one end; this may be a read error. The chain recombines TRBV9 with TRBJ2-2; TRBD2 matches 7 bases. The CDR3 contains 15 residues. Germline lookup yields CDR1 SGDLS and CDR2 YYNGEE. CDR3 coding DNA: TGTGCCAGCAGCGTGAGCGGGAAGAACCCCGGGGAGCTGTTTTTT. It is translated as CASSVSGKNPGELFF.

The V gene is TRBV30, the J gene TRBJ2-6; a possible D gene is TRBD2 (6 bases). V gave up 0 bases and J gave up 2 bases, with 8 bases separating them. The germline gives CDR1 GTSNPN, CDR2 SVGIG (reference sequence). This CDR3 is 15 amino acids long. The CDR3 coding sequence is TGTGCCTGGAGTGTTTGGGGGGCTGGGGCCAACGTCCTGACTTTC. It translates to CAWSVWGAGANVLTF.

J is TRBJ2-3 and V is TRBV6-4; D perhaps matches TRBD1 (5 bases). Trimming removed 6 bases at V and 3 bases at J, with 10 bases between. The CDR3 is 13 residues long. CDR1 is MRHNA, CDR2 SNTAGT, per germline. The CDR3 region has the DNA TGTGCCAGCAGGAGTCAGGGAACAGATACGCAGTATTTT. This gives the protein CASRSQGTDTQYF.

The chain employs TRBV5-4 and TRBJ2-3; 7 bases are a match to TRBD2. Germline CDR1 and CDR2: SGHNT and YYREEE (reference sequence). V gave up 7 bases and J gave up 1 base; unmatched junction bases: 3. This CDR3 has 13 residues. The DNA of the CDR3 is TGTGCCAGCTACCTAGCGGGCACAGATACGCAGTATTTT. Amino acids: CASYLAGTDTQYF.

The V and J genes are TRBV28 and TRBJ1-2, with 9 nucleotides matching TRBD1. The CDR3 extends over 15 amino acids. Germline V gene sequence: CDR1 MDHEN, CDR2 SYDVKM. V shed 7 bases, J shed 0 bases, and the junction held 6 bases outside the gene matches. As DNA, the CDR3 is TGTGCCAGCAAGAGGGGACAGGGTTCTAACTATGGCTACACCTTC. As protein: CASKRGQGSNYGYTF.

V and J are TRBV5-1 and TRBJ2-2; 9 bases match TRBD2. J lost 1 base, V lost 0 bases, and 4 bases had no gene match. Germline CDR1 and CDR2: SGHRS and YFSETQ. The CDR3 has 17 amino acids. CDR3: CASSLGPAGGNTGELFF. DNA for the CDR3: TGCGCCAGCAGCTTGGGGCCAGCGGGAGGGAACACCGGGGAGCTGTTTTTT.

The sample holds one count of this clone. V usage is TRBV4-2 and J usage is TRBJ1-3, with no clear D. The ends were cut back, 4 bases at V and 0 bases at J, with 10 bases in the middle. Germline V CDR1 and CDR2: LGHNA, YNFKEQ. The CDR3 runs to 15 residues. DNA of the CDR3: TGTGCCAGCAGCCGAGATGGAGGCTCTGGAAACACCATATATTTT. It is translated as CASSRDGGSGNTIYF.

The V and J genes are TRBV5-1 and TRBJ1-2; no clear D gene. Germline CDR1 SGHRS, CDR2 YFSETQ. The V and J ends lost 3 bases and 8 bases respectively, with 8 bases between them. The CDR3 covers 11 residues. CDR3 residues: CASSSTGGYTF. For the CDR3, the DNA is TGCGCCAGCAGCTCCACGGGGGGCTACACCTTC.

The rearrangement links TRBV5-6 to TRBJ2-7; the match to TRBD2 covers 11 bases. V lost 4 bases to trimming and J lost 2 bases; unmatched junction nucleotides: 8. Per germline, CDR1 SGHDT and CDR2 YYEEEE. The CDR3 sequence is 16 residues long. CDR3 residues: CASSPPLAGATYEQYF. CDR3 nucleotides: TGTGCCAGCAGCCCGCCACTAGCGGGAGCTACCTACGAGCAGTACTTC.

The chain uses TRBV13 and TRBJ1-3; weak D call: TRBD1 (6 bases). Germline V gives CDR1 PRHDT, CDR2 FYEKMQ (reference sequence). This CDR3 region has 17 residues. Trimming cost V 0 bases and J 0 bases, with 12 bases left between them. The DNA of the CDR3 is TGTGCCAGCAGCTTAGGAAGTCAGGGGTTCTCTGGAAACACCATATATTTT. This gives the protein CASSLGSQGFSGNTIYF. The full variable domain, completed using reference TRBV13 and TRBJ1-3, is AAGVIQSPRHLIKEKRETATLKCYPIPRHDTVYWYQQGPGQDPQFLISFYEKMQSDKGSIPDRFSAQQFSDYHSELNMSSLELGDSALYFCASSLGSQGFSGNTIYFGEGSWLTVV.

The chain joins TRBV2 to TRBJ2-5; the match to TRBD1 covers 9 bases. The assigned J gene may be wrong: the sequence end matches TRBJ2-7 better. This CDR3 comprises 13 residues. The germline CDR1 and CDR2 sequences are SNHLY and FYNNEI. In DNA, the CDR3 is TGTGCCAGCGGCACCGGGACAGGGAACGAGCAGTACTTC. It is translated as CASGTGTGNEQYF.

Only a few counts were recorded for this clone. The chain joins TRBV7-9 to TRBJ2-4, with D possibly being TRBD1 (5 bases). CDR3 length: 16 residues. Trimming took off 5 bases at V and 3 bases at J, with 17 bases between the two ends. Germline V lookup: CDR1 SEHNR, CDR2 FQNEAQ (reference sequence). CDR3 nucleotides: TGTGCCAGCAGCGATCAAGGGGAACGGGTCAAAAACATTCAGTACTTC. This sequence encodes CASSDQGERVKNIQYF.

The chain combines TRBV5-1 with TRBJ2-1; 7 nucleotides agree with TRBD2. The CDR3 is 16 amino acids. Looked up from germline, CDR1 is SGHRS and CDR2 is YFSETQ. J gave up 13 bases and V 1 base, and 17 bases lay outside the gene matches. The CDR3 DNA reads TGCGCCAGCAGCTTGAAGCCAGGGCAAATAGGACTAGGTCAGTTCTTC. Protein product: CASSLKPGQIGLGQFF.

V usage is TRBV9 and J usage is TRBJ2-1, with TRBD1 matching over 7 bases. J was trimmed by 6 bases and V by 4 bases; bases with no gene match: 13. CDR3 size: 16 residues. Per germline, CDR1 SGDLS and CDR2 YYNGEE. The CDR3 bases are TGTGCCAGCAGCTCCCGCCGGGACAGAGGTGTCAATGAGCAGTTCTTC. The encoded protein is CASSSRRDRGVNEQFF.